This T cell receptor (beta chain) comes out of a study of T-cell memory formation after mild COVID-19. For the study at large: TCR clusters were mostly confined to one donor each. Study-wide results and caveats: From day 15 to 85, contracting clones were balanced between CD4 and CD8, whereas later expanders leaned toward CD4+. Pre-infection memory carried some responding clones, suggesting that cross-reactive memory joined.

The ends were cut back, 6 bases at V and 4 bases at J, with 19 bases in the middle. The germline V gene has CDR1 SGHDT and CDR2 YYEEEE. There are 15 residues in the CDR3. After 5'RACE with constant-segment primers, TCR alpha and TCR beta cDNA libraries carrying sample barcodes and UMIs were obtained. TCRdb used MiXCR to reprocess the 5' RACE reads, holding one entry per CDR3 protein. The sample has hundreds of thousands of distinct CDR3 sequences, around 27% seen once. This clonotype came up once. Its specificity is not known. The TCR comes from an adult woman who had mild COVID-19 (a few samples of this study predate the infection). Cell type and time point are not known. Sequencing used PBMCs or a T cell subset sorted from them (not recorded which). The genes are TRBV5-6 and TRBJ1-2; a possible D gene is TRBD1 (5 bases). The CDR3 here is CASTSMVRGFYGYTF. CDR3 in DNA: TGTGCCAGCACCTCGATGGTCCGGGGGTTCTATGGCTACACCTTC.